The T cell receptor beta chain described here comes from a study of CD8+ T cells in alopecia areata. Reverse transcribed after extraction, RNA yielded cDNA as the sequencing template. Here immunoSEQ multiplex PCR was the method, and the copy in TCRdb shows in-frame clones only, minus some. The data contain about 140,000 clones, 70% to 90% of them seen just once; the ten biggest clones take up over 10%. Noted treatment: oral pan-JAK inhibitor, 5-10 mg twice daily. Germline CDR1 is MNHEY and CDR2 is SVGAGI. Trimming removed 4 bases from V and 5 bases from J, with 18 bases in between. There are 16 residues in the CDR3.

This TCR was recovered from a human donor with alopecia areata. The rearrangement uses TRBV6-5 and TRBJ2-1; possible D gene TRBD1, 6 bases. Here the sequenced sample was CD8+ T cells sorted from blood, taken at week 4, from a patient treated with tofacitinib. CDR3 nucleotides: TGTGCCAGCAGTTCCCCAGGGGCATCCCTAAACAATGAGCAGTTCTTC. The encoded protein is CASSSPGASLNNEQFF.